This entry lists 12 T cell receptor beta chains sequenced from one sample in a study of T cell responses to AZD1222 COVID-19 vaccine (dated by TCRdb to the early 2020s). Interpreted using the paper, the time point label stands for: baseline before first vaccination. Libraries were constructed by the immunoSEQ multiplex PCR assay. The clones in this table, taken by TCRdb from immuneACCESS, are in-frame only. Not every clone is retained; where verified, under half of the shortfall comes from an unresolved V gene, and the cause of the rest is unknown. This sample comprises fewer than 55,000 clones, 65% to 85% of them detected only once. Around 50% of the sample lies in the top ten. The sequencing used peripheral blood, collected on day 0 of AZD1222 vaccination. These receptors all come from an adult in good health.

This clone has only a few counts. The gene calls are TRBV7-2 and TRBJ2-5; no reliable D call. V was trimmed by 5 bases and J by 6 bases, leaving 19 bases between them. Looked up from germline, CDR1 is SGHTA and CDR2 is FQGNSA. The CDR3 loop spans 15 amino acids. The CDR3 DNA reads TGTGCCAGCAGCCCAGCCCGGACGACCCAGAAGACCCAGTACTTC. Its translation is CASSPARTTQKTQYF.

This sequence joins TRBV27 and TRBJ1-6, with D perhaps matching TRBD1 (5 bases). Trimming removed 6 bases from V and 5 bases from J, with 11 bases in between. Germline V gene sequence: CDR1 MNHEY, CDR2 SMNVEV (reference sequence). The CDR3 length is 14 residues. The CDR3 nucleotides are TGTGCCAGCAGCCAGGGCAGTAATAATTCACCCCTCCACTTT. Encoded protein: CASSQGSNNSPLHF.

The V gene is TRBV19, the J gene TRBJ1-1; TRBD1 aligns across 9 bases. Losses at the gene ends were 4 bases for V and 6 bases for J; bases not matched to a gene: 6. The CDR3 runs 14 residues. CDR1 and CDR2 from the germline V gene are LNHDA and SQIVND (reference sequence). CDR3 sequence: CASSRGQGGPEAFF. The CDR3 nucleotides are TGTGCCAGTAGTAGGGGACAGGGAGGCCCTGAAGCTTTCTTT. Together with reference TRBV19 and TRBJ1-1, the CDR3 gives the full variable domain: DGGITQSPKYLFRKEGQNVTLSCEQNLNHDAMYWYRQDPGQGLRLIYYSQIVNDFQKGDIAEGYSVSREKKESFPLTVTSAQKNPTAFYLCASSRGQGGPEAFFGQGTRLTVV.

The chain combines TRBV30 with TRBJ1-3, with D perhaps matching TRBD1 (5 bases). Germline CDR1 and CDR2: GTSNPN and SVGIG (reference sequence). Trimming stripped 4 bases from V and 2 bases from J, with 12 bases between. The CDR3 totals 14 residues. The CDR3 region is CAWTLGGAGNTIYF. As DNA, the CDR3 is TGTGCCTGGACCCTCGGGGGTGCTGGAAACACCATATATTTT.

This clone was observed a few times. The J gene is TRBJ2-1, the V gene TRBV19; D ambiguous. The CDR3 extends over 14 amino acids. V gave up 6 bases and J gave up 3 bases, with 12 bases separating them. Germline V gene sequence: CDR1 LNHDA, CDR2 SQIVND (reference sequence). The DNA for the CDR3 is TGTGCCAGTAGCTTAGAGTGGGGCTACAATGAGCAGTTCTTC. It encodes CASSLEWGYNEQFF.

The chain carries TRBV25-1 and TRBJ1-2; TRBD1 agrees at 7 bases. Losses at the gene ends were 2 bases for V and 3 bases for J; bases not matched to a gene: 9. Germline V gives CDR1 MGHDK, CDR2 SYGVNS. The CDR3 has 16 residues. The CDR3 sequence: CASSEAGRGTDYGYTF. DNA of the CDR3: TGTGCCAGCAGTGAAGCCGGCAGGGGGACAGACTATGGCTACACCTTC.

There are a few counts of this clone. The chain joins TRBV7-2 to TRBJ1-5; 8 bases are shared with TRBD1. This CDR3 is built from 13 residues. The germline V gene has CDR1 SGHTA and CDR2 FQGNSA. V dropped 7 bases and J dropped 6; count of bases not matched to a gene: 5. This chain's CDR3 is CASTGQGGQPQHF. In nucleotides, the CDR3 is TGTGCCAGCACCGGACAGGGCGGTCAGCCCCAGCATTTT. Full variable domain (remainder filled in from reference TRBV7-2 and TRBJ1-5): GAGVSQSPSNKVTEKGKDVELRCDPISGHTALYWYRQSLGQGLEFLIYFQGNSAPDKSGLPSDRFSAERTGGSVSTLTIQRTQQEDSAVYLCASTGQGGQPQHFGDGTRLSIL.

This chain links TRBV13 with TRBJ1-1, with 7 bases matching TRBD1. The trim removed 8 bases at V and 0 bases at J, leaving 6 bases unmatched. The CDR3 extends over 14 amino acids. The germline gives CDR1 PRHDT, CDR2 FYEKMQ (reference sequence). The CDR3 protein is CASRDRGMNTEAFF. The CDR3 DNA reads as TGTGCCAGCCGGGACAGAGGAATGAACACTGAAGCTTTCTTT.

This clone was counted once. The chain has TRBV28 and TRBJ1-4; the D is unclear. The length of the CDR3 is 14 residues. V was clipped by 2 bases and J by 6 bases, with 10 bases between them. Germline V CDR1 and CDR2: MDHEN, SYDVKM. This CDR3 reads CASSLVRRHEKLFF. CDR3 DNA: TGTGCCAGCAGTTTAGTTCGGCGTCATGAAAAACTGTTTTTT.

As to this clone: One end of the junction is discordant with germline, which a read error may explain. This chain joins TRBV7-9 and TRBJ2-3; 7 nucleotides match TRBD1. The CDR3 totals 13 residues. From germline, CDR1 is SEHNR and CDR2 FQNEAQ (reference sequence). The chain's CDR3 is CASSLAWKGAGDF. For the CDR3, the DNA is TGTGCCAGCAGCTTAGCGTGGAAGGGGGCTGGTGATTTT.

The chain uses TRBV6-5 and TRBJ2-1; D gene ambiguous. V dropped 0 bases and J dropped 5 bases, with 14 bases sitting between them. The CDR3 is made up of 16 amino acids. Germline assignment: CDR1 MNHEY and CDR2 SVGAGI. CDR3: CASSYSKGGLNNEQFF. The CDR3 DNA follows: TGTGCCAGCAGTTACTCGAAGGGCGGTCTCAACAATGAGCAGTTCTTC.

The chain joins TRBV11-2 to TRBJ2-7; 8 nucleotides agree with TRBD2. The junction had 3 bases not matched to a gene; V was cut back by 1 base and J by 4 bases. The CDR3 extends over 14 amino acids. Per germline, CDR1 SGHAT and CDR2 FQNNGV. The CDR3 reads CASSLVSGKYEQYF. CDR3 coding DNA: TGTGCCAGCAGCTTAGTTAGCGGGAAGTACGAGCAGTACTTC.